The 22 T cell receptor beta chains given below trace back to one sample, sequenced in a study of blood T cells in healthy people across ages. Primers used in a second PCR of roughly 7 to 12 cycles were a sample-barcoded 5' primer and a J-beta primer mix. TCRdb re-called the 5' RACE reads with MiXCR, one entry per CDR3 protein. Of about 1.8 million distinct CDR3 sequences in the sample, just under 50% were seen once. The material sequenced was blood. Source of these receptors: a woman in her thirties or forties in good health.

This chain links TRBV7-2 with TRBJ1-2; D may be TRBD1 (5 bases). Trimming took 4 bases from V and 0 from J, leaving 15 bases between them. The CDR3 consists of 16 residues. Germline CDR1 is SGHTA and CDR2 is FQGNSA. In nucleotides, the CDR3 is TGTGCCAGCAGCTCACCAGAACGGGGGGCTAACTATGGCTACACCTTC. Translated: CASSSPERGANYGYTF.

The CDR3 DNA follows: TGCGCCAGCAGCCAAGTTGGACAGGAAGCCACAGATACGCAGTATTTT. This encodes CASSQVGQEATDTQYF. The rearrangement uses TRBV4-3 and TRBJ2-3, with TRBD1 matching over 7 bases. CDR3 size: 16 residues. The germline gives CDR1 LGHNA, CDR2 YSLEER. The junction had 6 bases not matched to a gene; V was cut back by 1 base and J by 2 bases.

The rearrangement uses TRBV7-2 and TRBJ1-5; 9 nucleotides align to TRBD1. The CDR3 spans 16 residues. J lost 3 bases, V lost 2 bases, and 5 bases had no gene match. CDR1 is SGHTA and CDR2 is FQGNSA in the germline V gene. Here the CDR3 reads CASSLTGQGTNQPQHF. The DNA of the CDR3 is TGTGCCAGCAGCTTAACGGGACAGGGTACCAATCAGCCCCAGCATTTT.

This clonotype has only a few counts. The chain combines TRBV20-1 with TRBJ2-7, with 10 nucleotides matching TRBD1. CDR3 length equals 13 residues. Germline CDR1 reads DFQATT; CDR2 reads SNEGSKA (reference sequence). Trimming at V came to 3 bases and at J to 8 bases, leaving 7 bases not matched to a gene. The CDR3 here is CSARGDRGGQQYF. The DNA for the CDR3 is TGCAGTGCTAGGGGGGACAGGGGAGGCCAGCAGTACTTC.

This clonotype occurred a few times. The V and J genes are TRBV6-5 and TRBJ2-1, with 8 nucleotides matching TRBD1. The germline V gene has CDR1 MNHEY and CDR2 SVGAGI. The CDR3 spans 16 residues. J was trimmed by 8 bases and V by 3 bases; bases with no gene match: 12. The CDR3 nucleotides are TGTGCCAGCAGTTATGCAGGGGGCAGTTCGACGGATGAGCAGTTCTTC. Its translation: CASSYAGGSSTDEQFF.

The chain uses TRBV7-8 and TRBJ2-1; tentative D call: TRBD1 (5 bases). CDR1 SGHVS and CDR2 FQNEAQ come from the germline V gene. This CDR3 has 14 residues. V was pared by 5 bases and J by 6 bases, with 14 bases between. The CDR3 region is CASSPQFRGNEQFF. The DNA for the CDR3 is TGTGCCAGCAGCCCTCAATTTAGGGGCAATGAGCAGTTCTTC.

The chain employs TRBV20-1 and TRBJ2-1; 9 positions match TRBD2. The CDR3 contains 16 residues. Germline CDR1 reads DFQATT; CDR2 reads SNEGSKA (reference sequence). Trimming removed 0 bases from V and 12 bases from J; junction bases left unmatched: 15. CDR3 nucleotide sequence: TGCAGTGCTAGAGACACCAGCGGGGGGTATCCGGTGGGGCAGTTCTTC. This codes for CSARDTSGGYPVGQFF.

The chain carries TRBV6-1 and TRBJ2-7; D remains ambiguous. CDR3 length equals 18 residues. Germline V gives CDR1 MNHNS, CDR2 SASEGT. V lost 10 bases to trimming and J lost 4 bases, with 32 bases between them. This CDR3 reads CANTADTSRALRYYEQYF. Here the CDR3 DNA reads TGTGCCAACACCGCAGACACCTCTCGTGCTCTCAGGTATTACGAGCAGTACTTC.

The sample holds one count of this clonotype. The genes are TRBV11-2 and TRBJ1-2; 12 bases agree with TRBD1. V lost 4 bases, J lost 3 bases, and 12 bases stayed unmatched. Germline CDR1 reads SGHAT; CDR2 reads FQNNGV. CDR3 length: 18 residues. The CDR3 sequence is CASSSRGQGAGRDYGYTF. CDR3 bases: TGTGCCAGCAGCTCGCGGGGACAGGGGGCAGGTCGAGACTATGGCTACACCTTC. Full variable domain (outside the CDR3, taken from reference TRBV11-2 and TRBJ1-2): EAGVAQSPRYKIIEKRQSVAFWCNPISGHATLYWYQQILGQGPKLLIQFQNNGVVDDSQLPKDRFSAERLKGVDSTLKIQPAKLEDSAVYLCASSSRGQGAGRDYGYTFGSGTRLTVV.

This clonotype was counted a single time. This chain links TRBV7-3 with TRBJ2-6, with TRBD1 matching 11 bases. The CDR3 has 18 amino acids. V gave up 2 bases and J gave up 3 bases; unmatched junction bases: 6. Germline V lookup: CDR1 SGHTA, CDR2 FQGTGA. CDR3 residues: CASSLPGTGGSGANVLTF. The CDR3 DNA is TGTGCCAGCAGCTTACCCGGGACAGGGGGAAGTGGGGCCAACGTCCTGACTTTC.

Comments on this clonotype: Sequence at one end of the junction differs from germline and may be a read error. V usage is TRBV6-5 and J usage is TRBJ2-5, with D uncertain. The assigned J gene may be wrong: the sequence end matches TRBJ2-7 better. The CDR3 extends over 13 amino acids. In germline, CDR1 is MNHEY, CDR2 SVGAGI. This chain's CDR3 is CASATGPSCEQYF. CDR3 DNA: TGTGCCAGTGCCACCGGACCTTCCTGCGAGCAGTACTTC.

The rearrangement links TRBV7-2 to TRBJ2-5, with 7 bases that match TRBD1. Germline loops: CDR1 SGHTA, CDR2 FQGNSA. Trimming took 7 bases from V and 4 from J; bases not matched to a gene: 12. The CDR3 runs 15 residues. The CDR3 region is CASTWRQGRGETQYF. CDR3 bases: TGTGCCAGCACCTGGAGACAGGGTAGGGGAGAGACCCAGTACTTC.

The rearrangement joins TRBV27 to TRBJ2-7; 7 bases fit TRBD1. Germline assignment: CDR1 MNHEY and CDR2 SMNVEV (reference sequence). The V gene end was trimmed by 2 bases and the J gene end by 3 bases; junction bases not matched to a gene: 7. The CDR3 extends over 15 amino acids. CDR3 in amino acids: CASSLGTADFYEQYF. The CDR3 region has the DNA TGTGCCAGCAGTTTAGGGACAGCGGATTTCTACGAGCAGTACTTC.

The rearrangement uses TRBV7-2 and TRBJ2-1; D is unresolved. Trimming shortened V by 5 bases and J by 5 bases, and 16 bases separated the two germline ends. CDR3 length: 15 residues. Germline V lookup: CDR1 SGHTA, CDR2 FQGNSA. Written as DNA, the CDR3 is TGTGCCAGCAGCAGCCGCCTCTGGCCTAACAATGAGCAGTTCTTC. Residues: CASSSRLWPNNEQFF.

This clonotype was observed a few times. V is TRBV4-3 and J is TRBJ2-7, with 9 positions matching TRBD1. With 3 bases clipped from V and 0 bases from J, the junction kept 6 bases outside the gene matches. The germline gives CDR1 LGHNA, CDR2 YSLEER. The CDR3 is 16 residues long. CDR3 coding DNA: TGCGCCAGCAGCCAGGAGGGACAGGGACTCTCCTACGAGCAGTACTTC. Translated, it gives CASSQEGQGLSYEQYF.

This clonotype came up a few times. The CDR3 loop reads CASSQDPRGRGVDTQYF. In nucleotides, the CDR3 is TGTGCCAGCAGCCAAGATCCCCGGGGCCGGGGAGTGGATACGCAGTATTTT. This chain connects TRBV3-1 to TRBJ2-3; either TRBD1 or TRBD2 may fit D (5 bases each). Trimming cost V 0 bases and J 6 bases, with 19 bases left between them. The CDR3 runs to 17 residues. CDR1 and CDR2 from the germline V gene are LGHDT and YNNKEL (reference sequence).

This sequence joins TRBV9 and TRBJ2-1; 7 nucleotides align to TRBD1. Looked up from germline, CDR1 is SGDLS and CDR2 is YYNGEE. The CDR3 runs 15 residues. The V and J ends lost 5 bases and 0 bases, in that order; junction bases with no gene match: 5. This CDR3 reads CASSATGVSYNEQFF. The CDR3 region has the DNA TGTGCCAGCAGTGCAACAGGGGTCTCCTACAATGAGCAGTTCTTC.

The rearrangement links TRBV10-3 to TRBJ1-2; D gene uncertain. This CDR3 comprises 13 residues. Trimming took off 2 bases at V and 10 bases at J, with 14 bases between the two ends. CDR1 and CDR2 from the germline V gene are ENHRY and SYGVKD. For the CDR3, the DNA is TGTGCCATCAGTGAGCATGGCACAGATGACTACACCTTC. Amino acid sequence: CAISEHGTDDYTF.

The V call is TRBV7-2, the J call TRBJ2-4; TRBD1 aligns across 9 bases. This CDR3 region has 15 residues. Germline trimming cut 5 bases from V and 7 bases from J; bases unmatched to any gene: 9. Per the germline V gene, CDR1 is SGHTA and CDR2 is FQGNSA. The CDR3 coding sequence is TGTGCCAGCAGCGCGGACAGGGGAGCGCGGAACATTCAGTACTTC. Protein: CASSADRGARNIQYF.

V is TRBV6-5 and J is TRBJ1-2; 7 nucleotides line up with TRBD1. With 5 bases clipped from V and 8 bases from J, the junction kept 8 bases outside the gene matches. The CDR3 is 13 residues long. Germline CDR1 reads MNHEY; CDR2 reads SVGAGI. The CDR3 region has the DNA TGTGCCAGCAGTACCGACAGGGCCCTCGGCTACACCTTC. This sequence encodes CASSTDRALGYTF.

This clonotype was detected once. As DNA, the CDR3 is TGCAGCGCCTGGGACAGGAACAATCAGCCCCAGCATTTT. It specifies CSAWDRNNQPQHF. The chain carries TRBV20-1 and TRBJ1-5; 8 bases fit TRBD1. The germline gives CDR1 DFQATT, CDR2 SNEGSKA (reference sequence). There are 13 residues in the CDR3.

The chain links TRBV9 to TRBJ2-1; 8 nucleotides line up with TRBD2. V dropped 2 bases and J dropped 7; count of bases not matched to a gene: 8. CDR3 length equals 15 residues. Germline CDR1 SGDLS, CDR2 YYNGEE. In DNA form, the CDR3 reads TGTGCCAGCAGCGTTGGCGGGGGGCCGGAAAATGAGCAGTTCTTC. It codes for CASSVGGGPENEQFF.